The sequence of this TCR beta chain was determined in a study of identifying expanded T cells in peripheral blood. This clone has only a few counts. Its antigen is unknown. During the collection period, no donor immune events like infections were recorded. Clones were read by immunoSEQ multiplex PCR, and TCRdb kept only the in-frame ones, dropping some. Here the sample spans 100,000 or so clones, about 87% being singletons. Study-level points and caveats: Variance in clone template counts between approximately 2-week samples significantly increased with total template count across all healthy donors. About 1.2 clones differed between technical replicates, versus around 15 and 19 over time.

The CDR3 has 14 residues. The junction had 3 bases not matched to a gene; V was cut back by 3 bases and J by 9 bases. The germline V gene encodes CDR1 KGHSH and CDR2 LQKENI. The sequence derives from a person aged 18 to 70 in good health. What was sequenced was blood. The chain employs TRBV18 and TRBJ1-6; 9 nucleotides agree with TRBD1. Here the CDR3 DNA reads TGTGCCAGCTCACCGGACAGGGGCGGTTCACCCCTCCACTTT. Protein: CASSPDRGGSPLHF. Drawing the rest from reference TRBV18 and TRBJ1-6, the complete variable domain is NAGVMQNPRHLVRRRGQEARLRCSPMKGHSHVYWYRQLPEEGLKFMVYLQKENIIDESGMPKERFSAEFPKEGPSILRIQQVVRGDSAAYFCASSPDRGGSPLHFGNGTRLTVT.